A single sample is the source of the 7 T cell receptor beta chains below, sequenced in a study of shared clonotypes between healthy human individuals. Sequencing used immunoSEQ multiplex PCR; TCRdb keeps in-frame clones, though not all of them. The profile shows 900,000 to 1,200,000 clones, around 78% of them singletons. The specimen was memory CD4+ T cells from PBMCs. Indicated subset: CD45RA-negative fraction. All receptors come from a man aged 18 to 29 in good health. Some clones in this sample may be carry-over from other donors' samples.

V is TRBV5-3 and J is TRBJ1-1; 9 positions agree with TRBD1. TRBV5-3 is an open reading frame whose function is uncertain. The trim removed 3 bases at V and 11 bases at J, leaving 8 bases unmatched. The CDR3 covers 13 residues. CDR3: CARSYKQGAQAFF. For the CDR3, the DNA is TGTGCCAGAAGCTACAAACAGGGGGCCCAGGCTTTCTTT.

In nucleotides, the CDR3 is TGTGCCAGCAGCCGATCGTACCAAGAGACCCAGTACTTC. Translated: CASSRSYQETQYF. This chain uses TRBV14 with TRBJ2-5; no firm D call. The CDR3 length is 13 residues. V lost 4 bases and J 0 bases, leaving 6 bases between the germline ends. The germline gives CDR1 SGHDN, CDR2 FVKESK.

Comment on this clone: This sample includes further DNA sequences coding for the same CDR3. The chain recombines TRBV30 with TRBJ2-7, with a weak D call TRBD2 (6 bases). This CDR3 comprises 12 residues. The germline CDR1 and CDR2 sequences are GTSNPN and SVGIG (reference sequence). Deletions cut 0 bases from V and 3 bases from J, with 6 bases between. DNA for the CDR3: TGTGCCTGGAGTGTGGGGGGCTACGAGCAGTACTTC. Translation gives CAWSVGGYEQYF.

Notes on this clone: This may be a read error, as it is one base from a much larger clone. DNA of the CDR3: TGTGCCAGCAGAGTAGCGGGAGCTCACTACGAGCAGCACTTC. Its protein is CASRVAGAHYEQHF. The rearrangement uses TRBV6-1 and TRBJ2-7, with TRBD2 identical over 9 bases. Germline CDR1 is MNHNS and CDR2 is SASEGT. The CDR3 covers 14 residues.

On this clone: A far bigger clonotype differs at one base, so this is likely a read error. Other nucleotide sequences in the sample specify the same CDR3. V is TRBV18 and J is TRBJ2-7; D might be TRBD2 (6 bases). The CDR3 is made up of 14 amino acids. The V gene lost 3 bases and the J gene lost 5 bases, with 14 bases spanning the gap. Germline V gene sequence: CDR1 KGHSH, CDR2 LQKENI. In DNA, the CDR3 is TGTGCCAGCTCACCGGGGATAGCGGCGGACGAGCAGTACTTC. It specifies CASSPGIAADEQYF.

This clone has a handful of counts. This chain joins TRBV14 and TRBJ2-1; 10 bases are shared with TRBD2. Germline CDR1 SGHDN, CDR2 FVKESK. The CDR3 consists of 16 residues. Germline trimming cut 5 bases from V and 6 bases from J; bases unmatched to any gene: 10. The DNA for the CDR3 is TGTGCCAGCAGCAACGATCTAGCGGGAGTCCCCAATGAGCAGTTCTTC. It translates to CASSNDLAGVPNEQFF.

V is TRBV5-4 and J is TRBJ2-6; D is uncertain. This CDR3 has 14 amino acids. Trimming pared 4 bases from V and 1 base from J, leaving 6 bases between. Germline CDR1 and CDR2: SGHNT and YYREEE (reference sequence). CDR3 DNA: TGTGCCAGCAGCGTGGATTCTGGGGCCAACGTCCTGACTTTC. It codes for CASSVDSGANVLTF.